Shown below are 16 T cell receptor beta chains from a single sample sequenced in a study of monozygotic twins with cystic fibrosis. The data were produced by immunoSEQ multiplex PCR, yet TCRdb's version contains in-frame clones alone and is incomplete. The sample lists under 10,000 clones; about 98% were seen once. Sequencing was carried out using blood. The receptor source for this set is a girl between 2 and 10 years old with cystic fibrosis.

CDR3 amino acids: CASSLDRLNEQFF. The CDR3 DNA sequence: TGTGCCAGCAGCTTAGATCGGCTGAATGAGCAGTTCTTC. The chain recombines TRBV7-6 with TRBJ2-1; no definite D call. CDR1 and CDR2 (germline): SGHVS, FNYEAQ. Trimming pared 1 base from V and 7 bases from J, leaving 8 bases between. The CDR3 runs to 13 residues.

V is TRBV4-1 and J is TRBJ1-5; the D is unclear. The CDR3 consists of 16 residues. Germline V gene data show CDR1 as MGHRA and CDR2 as YSYEKL. V was clipped by 2 bases and J by 7 bases, with 18 bases between them. CDR3 region: CASSQTSRTDLQPQHF. The CDR3 DNA follows: TGCGCCAGCAGCCAAACGAGCCGAACGGACCTACAGCCCCAGCATTTT.

This clone was observed a single time. The rearrangement uses TRBV28 and TRBJ2-5; D possibly corresponds to TRBD1 (8 bases). CDR1 MDHEN and CDR2 SYDVKM come from the germline V gene. V shed 5 bases and J shed 4 bases, with 14 bases lying between them. CDR3 length: 14 residues. CDR3 residues: CASSQTGGGETQYF. The CDR3 coding sequence is TGTGCCAGCAGTCAAACAGGGGGGGGAGAGACCCAGTACTTC.

The chain joins TRBV29-1 to TRBJ2-3; the match to TRBD1 covers 7 bases. CDR1 and CDR2 from the germline V gene are SQVTM and ANQGSEA. This CDR3 is 15 amino acids long. V shed 4 bases and J 6 bases; nucleotides not matched to a gene: 13. The CDR3 nucleotides read TGCAGCGTTGCTATGACAGGGACCACTTGGGATACGCAGTATTTT. It yields the protein CSVAMTGTTWDTQYF.

This clone was seen once. The J gene is TRBJ2-5, the V gene TRBV11-3; D remains ambiguous. V lost 4 bases, J lost 0 bases, and 9 bases lay in between. CDR3 length: 14 residues. Looked up from germline, CDR1 is SGHNT and CDR2 is YENEEA. CDR3 DNA sequence: TGTGCCAGCAGCTACGGGCGTCACCAAGAGACCCAGTACTTC. It yields the protein CASSYGRHQETQYF.

A single count supports this clone. V and J are TRBV29-1 and TRBJ2-4, with D perhaps TRBD1 (6 bases). Germline V gives CDR1 SQVTM, CDR2 ANQGSEA. The CDR3 has 13 residues. In DNA form, the CDR3 reads TGCAATTACAGGGCCCGTGCCAAAAACATTCAGTACTTC. Its protein product is CNYRARAKNIQYF.

The V call is TRBV4-1, the J call TRBJ1-3, with TRBD1 identical over 7 bases. CDR3 size: 16 residues. The germline gives CDR1 MGHRA, CDR2 YSYEKL. Trimming took 6 bases from V and 0 from J; bases not matched to a gene: 8. CDR3 coding DNA: TGCGCCAGCAGGCTTGAACAGGGGAGCTCTGGAAACACCATATATTTT. Translating it yields CASRLEQGSSGNTIYF.

This chain links TRBV10-3 with TRBJ2-7, with 13 nucleotides matching TRBD2. Germline CDR1 and CDR2: ENHRY and SYGVKD. The length of the CDR3 is 16 residues. The ends lost 7 bases at V and 6 bases at J; junction bases unmatched: 12. DNA for the CDR3: TGTGCCATCACCCGGACCGGGGGACTAGCGGGATTCGAGCAGTACTTC. Its translation is CAITRTGGLAGFEQYF.

The chain carries TRBV5-1 and TRBJ1-1; maybe TRBD1 (5 bases). Germline-derived CDR1 and CDR2 are SGHRS and YFSETQ. This CDR3 contains 13 residues. The V and J ends lost 0 bases and 7 bases respectively, with 10 bases between them. The CDR3 DNA follows: TGCGCCAGCAGCTTGGGGGGACCTAATGAAGCTTTCTTT. The encoded protein is CASSLGGPNEAFF.

The J gene is TRBJ2-5, the V gene TRBV6-1; D might be TRBD1 (6 bases). CDR3 length: 14 residues. V shed 3 bases and J shed 5 bases, with 13 bases lying between them. CDR1 is MNHNS, CDR2 SASEGT, per germline. In DNA, the CDR3 is TGTGCCAGCAGTGATCTTACAGGGTCCGAGACCCAGTACTTC. The encoded protein is CASSDLTGSETQYF.

V gene TRBV28 combines with J gene TRBJ2-7; D is possibly TRBD1 (5 bases). Trimming left V 7 bases short and J 0 bases short, with 19 bases between. In germline, CDR1 is MDHEN, CDR2 SYDVKM. There are 16 residues in the CDR3. CDR3 nucleotides: TGTGCCAGCAACCTCGGGTCAGGCCAGGGCTCCTACGAGCAGTACTTC. Translated, it gives CASNLGSGQGSYEQYF.

CDR3 DNA: TGTGCCAGCAGCTTGGGGGGACAGGGGAATGAAGCTTTCTTT. Translated: CASSLGGQGNEAFF. The chain employs TRBV5-4 and TRBJ1-1; TRBD1 matches at 10 bases. CDR3 size: 14 residues. Germline CDR1 and CDR2: SGHNT and YYREEE (reference sequence). The V gene end was trimmed by 0 bases and the J gene end by 7 bases; junction bases not matched to a gene: 3.

The CDR3 region has the DNA TGTGCCAGCAGTGCAATCACCCGAGCCACTGAAGCTTTCTTT. Its protein is CASSAITRATEAFF. The V call is TRBV27, the J call TRBJ1-1, with D unresolved. The V gene's germline CDR1 is MNHEY and CDR2 SMNVEV (reference sequence). The V end lost 5 bases, the J end lost 4 bases, and 14 bases lay between the germline ends. This CDR3 has 14 residues.

The rearrangement joins TRBV7-8 to TRBJ2-5, with 10 bases fitting TRBD1. Germline lookup yields CDR1 SGHVS and CDR2 FQNEAQ. The J segment lost 0 bases and the V segment lost 5 bases, leaving 18 bases of the junction unmatched. The CDR3 is 20 amino acids. This CDR3 reads CASSPDRTGGREGDQETQYF. As DNA, the CDR3 is TGTGCCAGCAGCCCTGACCGGACAGGGGGAAGGGAGGGGGACCAAGAGACCCAGTACTTC.

The J gene is TRBJ1-1, the V gene TRBV11-2; D not certain. Germline loops: CDR1 SGHAT, CDR2 FQNNGV. V lost 5 bases and J 4 bases, leaving 17 bases between the germline ends. The CDR3 has 15 residues. CDR3 amino acids: CASSPPGRFGTEAFF. The CDR3 DNA reads as TGTGCCAGCAGCCCGCCCGGTAGATTTGGCACTGAAGCTTTCTTT. Full variable domain (missing parts from reference TRBV11-2 and TRBJ1-1): EAGVAQSPRYKIIEKRQSVAFWCNPISGHATLYWYQQILGQGPKLLIQFQNNGVVDDSQLPKDRFSAERLKGVDSTLKIQPAKLEDSAVYLCASSPPGRFGTEAFFGQGTRLTVV.

The chain is built from TRBV9 and TRBJ2-1; 10 bases line up with TRBD2. Trimming took 2 bases from V and 3 from J; bases not matched to a gene: 11. The CDR3 runs 18 residues. Per the germline V gene, CDR1 is SGDLS and CDR2 is YYNGEE. The CDR3 is CASSVRPTSGAIYNEQFF. Here the CDR3 DNA reads TGTGCCAGCAGCGTGAGACCCACTAGCGGGGCTATCTACAATGAGCAGTTCTTC. Full variable domain (missing parts from reference TRBV9 and TRBJ2-1): DSGVTQTPKHLITATGQRVTLRCSPRSGDLSVYWYQQSLDQGLQFLIQYYNGEERAKGNILERFSAQQFPDLHSELNLSSLELGDSALYFCASSVRPTSGAIYNEQFFGPGTRLTVL.